A selection of T cell receptor beta chains follows, all from one sample in a study of blood T cells in healthy people across ages. TCRdb re-called the 5' RACE reads with MiXCR, one entry per CDR3 protein. The table has about 1.4 million distinct CDR3 sequences, 55% to 75% seen once. The specimen sequenced was blood. The receptors stem from a man aged 18 to 30 in good health. CDR3s include the opening cysteine and the closing phenylalanine or tryptophan. The D gene is left open where the match is weak. Part of the rows lack a size; the others show once, few, many or a class for expanded clones.

NA | TRBJ2-1 | TRBV7-9 | TRBD2 | CASKLAGDSEQFF | TGTGCCAGCAAGCTAGCGGGAGACTCTGAGCAGTTCTTC
NA | TRBJ1-3 | TRBV20-1 | NA | CSAAMTGPSGNTIYF | TGCAGTGCCGCGATGACAGGACCCTCTGGAAACACCATATATTTT
NA | TRBJ1-1 | TRBV10-3 | NA | CAIMYSGSTEAFF | TGTGCCATCATGTATTCAGGCTCAACTGAAGCTTTCTTT
once | TRBJ1-5 | TRBV2 | NA | CASKAGTSSHQPQHF | TGTGCCAGCAAGGCGGGGACCTCCTCCCATCAGCCCCAGCATTTT
NA | TRBJ2-3 | TRBV7-2 | TRBD2 | CASSRVAGTDTQYF | TGTGCCAGCAGCCGGGTAGCGGGAACAGATACGCAGTATTTT
NA | TRBJ2-1 | TRBV11-2 | NA | CASTQSTAEQFF | TGTGCCAGCACCCAGTCCACGGCTGAGCAGTTCTTC
few | TRBJ2-2 | TRBV5-1 | NA | CASSLGQLTGELFF | TGCGCCAGCAGCCTTGGACAGCTCACCGGGGAGCTGTTTTTT
NA | TRBJ2-3 | TRBV5-1 | TRBD1 | CASSTGQGRTDTQYF | TGCGCCAGCAGTACGGGACAGGGGAGGACAGATACGCAGTATTTT
few | TRBJ1-1 | TRBV6-6 | TRBD1 | CASRGTLTGDTEAFF | TGTGCCAGCAGGGGGACTTTGACAGGGGACACTGAAGCTTTCTTT
NA | TRBJ2-7 | TRBV4-1 | TRBD1 | CASSKGTGFYEQYF | TGCGCCAGCAGCAAAGGGACAGGGTTCTACGAGCAGTACTTC
NA | TRBJ2-7 | TRBV5-1 | TRBD2 | CASTGTSPEQYF | TGCGCTAGCACCGGGACTAGCCCCGAGCAGTACTTC
once | TRBJ2-1 | TRBV11-1 | NA | CASSLNGRGGPGGSPYNEQFF | TGTGCCAGCAGCTTGAACGGCCGAGGGGGGCCCGGCGGGTCCCCCTACAATGAGCAGTTCTTC
NA | TRBJ2-7 | TRBV12-3/TRBV12-4 | TRBD1 | CASSVNRGGVYEQYF | TGTGCCAGCAGTGTGAACAGGGGTGGAGTCTACGAGCAGTACTTC
NA | TRBJ2-2 | TRBV11-2 | NA | CASSLGTSHNTGELFF | TGTGCCAGCAGCTTAGGCACTAGCCATAACACCGGGGAGCTGTTTTTT
NA | TRBJ1-4 | TRBV2 | NA | CASRQEKLFF | TGTGCCTCCAGACAGGAAAAACTGTTTTTT
few | TRBJ1-2 | TRBV29-1 | NA | CSVEQGIDGYTF | TGCAGCGTTGAACAGGGGATCGATGGCTACACCTTC
many | TRBJ1-2 | TRBV20-1 | NA | CSARDTQSSLANYGYTF | TGCAGTGCTAGAGATACCCAATCCTCTCTAGCTAACTATGGCTACACCTTC
NA | TRBJ1-2 | TRBV29-1 | NA | CSVAGITYGYTF | TGCAGCGTTGCTGGCATAACCTATGGCTACACCTTC
once | TRBJ2-1 | TRBV11-2 | TRBD2 | CASSTQRDSYNEQFF | TGTGCCAGCAGCACACAGCGGGACTCCTACAATGAGCAGTTCTTC
NA | TRBJ2-5 | TRBV5-1 | NA | CASSLERVRETQYF | TGCGCCAGCAGCTTGGAAAGGGTGAGAGAGACCCAGTACTTC
NA | TRBJ2-5 | TRBV6-5 | TRBD2 | CASSTGTSGIRETQYF | TGTGCCAGCAGTACCGGGACTAGCGGGATACGAGAGACCCAGTACTTC